Below, one TCR beta chain is given with its context. Its target is not known. The donors were members of the approximately 130-subject validation cohort (separate from the approximately 670-subject first cohort). Using immunoSEQ multiplex PCR, the repertoire was profiled, and TCRdb retains in-frame clones only, with some absent. There are under 200,000 clones in the sample; about 86% occur only once, and around 2.4% lies in the top ten. These data are taken from a study of cytomegalovirus exposure and HLA in healthy donors. Study-wide context: The use of the same platform for the 95 to 150 validation repertoires and the 650 to 850 first-cohort repertoires was reported by a later analysis. Whole-study findings and limits: The investigators catalogued 150 or so TCR beta chains as cytomegalovirus-associated. Reports indicated that the classifier achieved high specificity and sensitivity in diagnosing cytomegalovirus status.

The CDR3 runs 14 residues. The germline gives CDR1 SEHNR, CDR2 FQNEAQ (reference sequence). V was pared by 3 bases and J by 7 bases, with 8 bases of the junction left unmatched. This rearrangement joins TRBV7-9 to TRBJ1-2; 7 positions agree with TRBD1. The source of this sequence is a young woman in good health and CMV-seronegative. The sequencing input was PBMCs. The CDR3 bases are TGTGCCAGCAGCTTGAGTGACAGGGTTGGTGGCTACACCTTC. It specifies CASSLSDRVGGYTF. Combining the CDR3 with reference TRBV7-9 and TRBJ1-2 gives the whole variable domain DTGVSQNPRHKITKRGQNVTFRCDPISEHNRLYWYRQTLGQGPEFLTYFQNEAQLEKSRLLSDRFSAERPKGSFSTLEIQRTEQGDSAMYLCASSLSDRVGGYTFGSGTRLTVV.